Reported below is one T cell receptor beta chain. Its antigen is still unknown. The data stem from a study of T-cell memory formation after mild COVID-19. Findings and limits, study-wide: Of the contracting clones, CD4+ ones lay mainly in CM and EM, and CD8+ ones in EMRA. Balance between CD4 and CD8 was seen in clones contracting day 15 to 85, and a CD4+ lean was seen in later expanders.

Libraries for TCRalpha and TCRbeta carried sample barcodes and unique molecular identifiers via 5'RACE. TCRdb reanalysed the 5' RACE reads using MiXCR and keeps one entry per CDR3 protein. The data hold around 500,000 distinct CDR3 sequences, with around a sixth observed a single time. Germline V gives CDR1 MNHNY, CDR2 SVGAGI (reference sequence). The CDR3 length is 14 residues. V lost 2 bases and J lost 0, with 6 bases in between. The chain carries TRBV6-6 and TRBJ2-3; D unresolved. Sequences were obtained from PBMCs or a T cell subset sorted from them (not recorded which). The TCR was taken from an adult woman who had mild COVID-19 (a few samples of this study predate the infection). Cell type and time point are not known. CDR3 in amino acids: CASSYGLSTDTQYF. The CDR3 nucleotides are TGTGCCAGCAGTTACGGGCTTAGCACAGATACGCAGTATTTT.